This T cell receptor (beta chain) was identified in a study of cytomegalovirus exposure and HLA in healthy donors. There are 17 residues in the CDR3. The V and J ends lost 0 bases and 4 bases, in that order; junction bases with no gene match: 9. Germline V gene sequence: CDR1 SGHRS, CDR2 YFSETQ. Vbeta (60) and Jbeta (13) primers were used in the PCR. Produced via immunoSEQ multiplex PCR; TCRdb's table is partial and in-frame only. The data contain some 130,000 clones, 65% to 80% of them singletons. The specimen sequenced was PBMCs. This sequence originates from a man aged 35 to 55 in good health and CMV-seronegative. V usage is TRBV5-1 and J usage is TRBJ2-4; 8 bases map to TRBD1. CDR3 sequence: CASSLGHRGTGKNIQYF. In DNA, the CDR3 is TGCGCCAGCAGCTTGGGGCACCGTGGGACAGGAAAAAACATTCAGTACTTC.